Described below is a single TCR beta chain sequence and its context. Its antigen target is currently unknown. Per-base qualities were not stored, and no clone one base away is much larger. This specimen comes from a study of T cell changes during pregnancy in multiple sclerosis (dated by TCRdb to the late 2010s). About the full investigation: The study examined how the T cell repertoire changed over the course of pregnancy in women with multiple sclerosis.

Receptor libraries were prepared by the immunoSEQ multiplex PCR assay. The table was pulled from immuneACCESS by TCRdb, which kept in-frame rearrangements only. Such tables lose some clones; where checked, under half of the loss comes from unresolved V genes, and the rest has no known cause. Recorded for this sample are approximately 52,000 clones; roughly 85% of them occurred a single time. The ten largest clones take up roughly 1.2% of the sample. Specimen: CD4+ T cells from peripheral blood mononuclear cells, collected in the second trimester of pregnancy. This clonotype was obtained from a female donor with multiple sclerosis, enrolled in a pregnancy study.

The CDR3 has the sequence CASSGGMSETQYF. The nucleotide sequence is TGCGCCAGCAGTGGAGGCATGAGCGAGACCCAGTACTTC. The chain uses TRBV10-1 and TRBJ2-5; the D gene assignment is ambiguous. Relative to germline, V is 4 bases shorter and J is 5 bases shorter, with 11 bases between their ends. The CDR3 spans 13 residues, from the cysteine through the phenylalanine. Solely the CDR3 DNA is kept, with 39 bases framed from the first base. CDR1 and CDR2, per the germline V gene (reference sequence), are WNHNN and SYGVQD.